This T cell receptor beta chain was captured in a study of neurological immune-mediated disorders. Study-wide results and caveats: CDR3 amino acid sequences found in expanded clones were never shared across subjects, suggesting private repertoires in all groups. The multiple sclerosis repertoire cluster showed no association with any clinical or MRI feature. The authors stated that larger cohorts are needed.

Each TCR transcript was tagged with a 10-nucleotide random UMI during 5'RACE. The yield of each sequencing run was over 170 million TCR-beta sequences from 15-18 subjects. TCRdb fed the 5' RACE reads into MiXCR, producing one record per CDR3 protein. The table has approximately 66,000 distinct CDR3 sequences, roughly 4.5% seen once. Many counts were recorded for this clonotype. The antigen is undetermined. The sample was PBMCs. The TCR comes from a man in his thirties or forties with multiple sclerosis.

In nucleotides, the CDR3 is TGTGCCAGCAGATACGGGCCCTACACAAGCACAGATACGCAGTATTTT. This encodes CASRYGPYTSTDTQYF. This chain links TRBV6-5 with TRBJ2-3; D is ambiguous. Trimming took off 6 bases at V and 0 bases at J, with 16 bases between the two ends. CDR1 and CDR2 from the germline V gene are MNHEY and SVGAGI. The CDR3 covers 16 residues.